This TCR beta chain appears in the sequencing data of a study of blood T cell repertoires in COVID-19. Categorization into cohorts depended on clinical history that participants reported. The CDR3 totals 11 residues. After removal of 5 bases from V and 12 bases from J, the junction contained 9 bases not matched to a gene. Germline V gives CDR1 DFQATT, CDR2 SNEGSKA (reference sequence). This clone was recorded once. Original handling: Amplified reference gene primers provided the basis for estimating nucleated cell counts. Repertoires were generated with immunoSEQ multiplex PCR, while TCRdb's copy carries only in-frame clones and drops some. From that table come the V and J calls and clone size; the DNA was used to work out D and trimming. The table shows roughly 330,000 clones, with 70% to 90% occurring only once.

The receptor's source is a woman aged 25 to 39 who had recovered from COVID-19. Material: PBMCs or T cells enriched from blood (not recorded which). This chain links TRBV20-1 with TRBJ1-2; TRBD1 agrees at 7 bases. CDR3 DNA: TGCAGTGCTCGGCCCCCGGGACAGAACACCTTC. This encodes CSARPPGQNTF.